The 9 T cell receptor beta chains below come from one sample, sequenced in a study of blood T cell repertoires in COVID-19. Clones were read by immunoSEQ multiplex PCR, and TCRdb kept only the in-frame ones, dropping some. The sample consists of over 200,000 clones, less than 90% of them appearing once. Sequencing was carried out using PBMCs or T cells enriched from blood (not recorded which). Receptor source: a woman aged 25-40 years who had been exposed to COVID-19.

The chain is built from TRBV29-1 and TRBJ2-7, with a weak D call TRBD2 (5 bases). The length of the CDR3 is 13 residues. Germline lookup yields CDR1 SQVTM and CDR2 ANQGSEA. V lost 7 bases and J 3 bases, leaving 16 bases between the germline ends. Here the CDR3 reads CSANRGSGYEQYF. In DNA form, the CDR3 reads TGCAGCGCCAACCGGGGTTCGGGCTACGAGCAGTACTTC.

J is TRBJ1-1 and V is TRBV5-4; D gene uncertain. Germline V gene data show CDR1 as SGHNT and CDR2 as YYREEE (reference sequence). This CDR3 spans 13 amino acids. Trimming shortened V by 4 bases and J by 1 base, and 8 bases separated the two germline ends. The CDR3 region is CASSNTENTEAFF. In DNA, the CDR3 is TGTGCCAGCAGCAATACAGAGAACACTGAAGCTTTCTTT.

This rearrangement joins TRBV6-1 to TRBJ1-4; a possible D gene is TRBD1 (6 bases). Germline-derived CDR1 and CDR2 are MNHNS and SASEGT. The V end was cut by 2 bases, the J end by 7 bases, with 14 bases between. The CDR3 has 15 residues. CDR3 sequence: CASSERGALSEKLFF. CDR3 DNA sequence: TGTGCCAGCAGTGAACGGGGGGCGCTCAGTGAAAAACTGTTTTTT.

The V gene is TRBV29-1, the J gene TRBJ2-3; 7 nucleotides agree with TRBD2. There are 17 residues in the CDR3. Germline V gives CDR1 SQVTM, CDR2 ANQGSEA. V was pared by 0 bases and J by 2 bases, with 11 bases of the junction left unmatched. CDR3 DNA sequence: TGCAGCGTTGAAGATGGGCGGGGGTTATATTACACAGATACGCAGTATTTT. Amino acids: CSVEDGRGLYYTDTQYF.

This chain connects TRBV24-1 to TRBJ2-2; the match to TRBD1 covers 7 bases. The CDR3 is made up of 18 amino acids. V trimming: 4 bases; J trimming: 3 bases; junction bases outside the gene matches: 13. CDR1 and CDR2 (germline): KGHDR, SFDVKD. The CDR3 reads CATSDPSLTGSYTGELFF. The DNA for the CDR3 is TGTGCCACCAGTGACCCTAGCCTGACAGGGTCGTACACCGGGGAGCTGTTTTTT.

This chain links TRBV30 with TRBJ1-4; TRBD1 agrees at 7 bases. J lost 8 bases, V lost 7 bases, and 13 bases had no gene match. Germline V gene sequence: CDR1 GTSNPN, CDR2 SVGIG (reference sequence). The CDR3 totals 14 residues. The CDR3 sequence is CAYGRGTVGEKLFF. In nucleotides, the CDR3 is TGTGCCTACGGTAGAGGGACAGTGGGAGAAAAACTGTTTTTT. Looking up the rest from reference TRBV30 and TRBJ1-4 gives the full variable domain: SQTIHQWPATLVQPVGSPLSLECTVEGTSNPNLYWYRQAAGRGLQLLFYSVGIGQISSEVPQNLSASRPQDRQFILSSKKLLLSDSGFYLCAYGRGTVGEKLFFGSGTQLSVL.

The table lists this clone with a few counts. V and J are TRBV5-1 and TRBJ1-2; 7 positions match TRBD1. V lost 4 bases, J lost 8 bases, and 5 bases stayed unmatched. CDR3 length: 12 amino acids. CDR1 and CDR2 (germline): SGHRS, YFSETQ. Written as DNA, the CDR3 is TGCGCCAGCAGCCTAGGGACAGACGGCTACACCTTC. Translated: CASSLGTDGYTF.

The chain joins TRBV6-5 to TRBJ1-6; D call uncertain. Germline values: CDR1 MNHEY, CDR2 SVGAGI. The CDR3 has 13 amino acids. V was pared by 6 bases and J by 7 bases, with 10 bases between. The CDR3 DNA follows: TGTGCCAGCAGGCAAACAGCAAATTCACCCCTCCACTTT. Translating gives CASRQTANSPLHF.

The chain has TRBV6-6 and TRBJ2-3; the match to TRBD2 covers 16 bases. Germline V CDR1 and CDR2: MNHNY, SVGAGI (reference sequence). The CDR3 has 16 residues. After removal of 6 bases from V and 4 bases from J, the junction contained 4 bases not matched to a gene. The CDR3 loop reads CASRRGTSGGADTQYF. For the CDR3, the DNA is TGTGCCAGCAGGCGCGGGACTAGCGGGGGGGCAGATACGCAGTATTTT.